One and the same sample provided the 27 T cell receptor beta chains below, sequenced in a study of control samples from healthy donors and cancer patients. The repertoire was sequenced with immunoSEQ multiplex PCR; TCRdb's copy has only in-frame clones and lacks some. The sample records about 150,000 clones, about 90% being singletons. The sequenced sample was blood. The source is a man aged 18 to 30 in good health.

This clone has a single count. At the DNA level, this CDR3 is encoded by other sequences in the same sample as well. This chain uses TRBV6-5 with TRBJ2-3; D unresolved. Per germline, CDR1 MNHEY and CDR2 SVGAGI. The CDR3 is 11 residues long. V was pared by 2 bases and J by 5 bases, with 2 bases between. This CDR3 is CASSYGDTQYF. The CDR3 bases are TGTGCCAGCAGTTACGGAGATACGCAGTATTTT.

V is TRBV5-1 and J is TRBJ1-2, with TRBD1 matching 8 bases. The CDR3 has 15 residues. Trimming at V came to 2 bases and at J to 1 base, leaving 4 bases not matched to a gene. Germline CDR1 SGHRS, CDR2 YFSETQ. The CDR3 here is CASSFTGGLNYGYTF. Here the CDR3 DNA reads TGCGCCAGCAGCTTCACAGGGGGACTTAACTATGGCTACACCTTC. Supplemented by reference TRBV5-1 and TRBJ1-2, the full variable domain reads KAGVTQTPRYLIKTRGQQVTLSCSPISGHRSVSWYQQTPGQGLQFLFEYFSETQRNKGNFPGRFSGRQFSNSRSEMNVSTLELGDSALYLCASSFTGGLNYGYTFGSGTRLTVV.

The chain couples TRBV9 to TRBJ1-6; D is uncertain. Between the trimmed V and J ends, which lost 4 bases and 0 bases, there was a span of 8 bases. The CDR3 contains 15 residues. CDR1 SGDLS and CDR2 YYNGEE come from the germline V gene. The CDR3 bases are TGTGCCAGCAGCCGGACCGACTCCTATAATTCACCCCTCCACTTT. Translated, it gives CASSRTDSYNSPLHF.

This clone was counted between two and nine times. V gene TRBV4-3 combines with J gene TRBJ2-2; D is tentatively TRBD1 or TRBD2 (5 bases each). Trimming removed 7 bases at V and 6 bases at J, with 12 bases between. Germline V gives CDR1 LGHNA, CDR2 YSLEER. The CDR3 runs 13 residues. The CDR3 region is CASNARGAGELFF. For the CDR3, the DNA is TGCGCCAGCAATGCGAGAGGGGCCGGGGAGCTGTTTTTT.

The chain is built from TRBV7-2 and TRBJ2-7; D remains unclear. The CDR3 covers 15 residues. Per germline, CDR1 SGHTA and CDR2 FQGNSA. V dropped 4 bases and J dropped 4 bases, with 17 bases sitting between them. CDR3 nucleotides: TGTGCCAGCAGCTCACGGACCGGTCTGGAGTACGAGCAGTACTTC. It yields the protein CASSSRTGLEYEQYF.

The chain carries TRBV5-1 and TRBJ2-3; the D is unclear. Germline loops: CDR1 SGHRS, CDR2 YFSETQ. The CDR3 consists of 13 residues. The ends were cut back, 0 bases at V and 1 base at J, with 3 bases in the middle. CDR3 sequence reads: CASSLGRTDTQYF. The CDR3 DNA reads as TGCGCCAGCAGCTTGGGCCGCACAGATACGCAGTATTTT. Full variable domain (rest looked up from reference TRBV5-1 and TRBJ2-3): KAGVTQTPRYLIKTRGQQVTLSCSPISGHRSVSWYQQTPGQGLQFLFEYFSETQRNKGNFPGRFSGRQFSNSRSEMNVSTLELGDSALYLCASSLGRTDTQYFGPGTRLTVL.

The chain recombines TRBV11-2 with TRBJ1-2; no clear D. V was cut by 5 bases and J by 8 bases, with 15 bases left in between. This CDR3 spans 13 amino acids. Germline CDR1 and CDR2: SGHAT and FQNNGV. CDR3 coding DNA: TGTGCCAGCAGCGTGGGTCCGGGCCCAGGCTACACCTTC. Residues: CASSVGPGPGYTF.

This clone has just a few counts. The chain uses TRBV6-5 and TRBJ1-1; no clear D. Between the trimmed V and J ends, which lost 6 bases and 7 bases, there was a span of 15 bases. Germline V CDR1 and CDR2: MNHEY, SVGAGI. The CDR3 is 13 amino acids. The CDR3 loop reads CASSFTSGSEAFF. In nucleotides, the CDR3 is TGTGCCAGCAGCTTCACGTCCGGGAGTGAAGCTTTCTTT.

The chain combines TRBV27 with TRBJ2-5, with a weak D call TRBD2 (6 bases). V gave up 4 bases and J gave up 0 bases, with 15 bases separating them. From germline, CDR1 is MNHEY and CDR2 SMNVEV (reference sequence). The CDR3 has 16 amino acids. CDR3 amino acids: CASSSRTIGDQETQYF. CDR3 coding DNA: TGTGCCAGCAGTTCCCGGACTATCGGGGACCAAGAGACCCAGTACTTC.

The chain carries TRBV12-3 or TRBV12-4 and TRBJ1-4; D not resolved. The V gene lost 4 bases and the J gene lost 5 bases, with 8 bases spanning the gap. This CDR3 region has 13 residues. The CDR3 reads CASSSQRNEKLFF. CDR3 bases: TGTGCCAGCAGTTCCCAGCGGAATGAAAAACTGTTTTTT.

V and J are TRBV7-9 and TRBJ1-2, with TRBD1 matching 8 bases. This CDR3 spans 16 amino acids. Germline CDR1 reads SEHNR; CDR2 reads FQNEAQ (reference sequence). V was pared by 5 bases and J by 2 bases, with 10 bases of the junction left unmatched. The DNA for the CDR3 is TGTGCCAGCAGCATCGGACAGGGTGGTGAAAACTATGGCTACACCTTC. Protein: CASSIGQGGENYGYTF.

The rearrangement joins TRBV7-2 to TRBJ2-1; D may match TRBD1 or TRBD2 (5 bases each). The germline V gene has CDR1 SGHTA and CDR2 FQGNSA. V was trimmed by 5 bases and J by 8 bases, leaving 25 bases between them. The CDR3 has 17 amino acids. The CDR3 DNA sequence: TGTGCCAGCAGCATTTTCCCGGGACCTACCACGGCGGATGAGCAGTTCTTC. This sequence encodes CASSIFPGPTTADEQFF. Based on the CDR3 plus reference TRBV7-2 and TRBJ2-1, the full variable domain is GAGVSQSPSNKVTEKGKDVELRCDPISGHTALYWYRQSLGQGLEFLIYFQGNSAPDKSGLPSDRFSAERTGGSVSTLTIQRTQQEDSAVYLCASSIFPGPTTADEQFFGPGTRLTVL.

The chain links TRBV24-1 to TRBJ2-7; maybe TRBD1 (5 bases). CDR1 and CDR2 from the germline V gene are KGHDR and SFDVKD. The CDR3 runs to 15 residues. The germline V and J ends were trimmed by 3 bases and 3 bases, with 14 bases remaining between them. The CDR3 nucleotides read TGTGCCACCAGTGATGGGGCCAGGGCGGTCTACGAGCAGTACTTC. It encodes CATSDGARAVYEQYF.

The chain recombines TRBV15 with TRBJ2-7, with D uncertain. CDR1 and CDR2 from the germline V gene are LNHNV and YYDKDF (reference sequence). The CDR3 extends over 14 amino acids. V shed 0 bases and J shed 0 bases, with 6 bases lying between them. The CDR3 sequence: CATSRDLSSYEQYF. CDR3 DNA sequence: TGTGCCACCAGCAGAGACCTGAGCTCCTACGAGCAGTACTTC. Combining the CDR3 with reference TRBV15 and TRBJ2-7 gives the whole variable domain DAMVIQNPRYQVTQFGKPVTLSCSQTLNHNVMYWYQQKSSQAPKLLFHYYDKDFNNEADTPDNFQSRRPNTSFCFLDIRSPGLGDTAMYLCATSRDLSSYEQYFGPGTRLTVT.

This clone was detected a few times. This chain joins TRBV19 and TRBJ2-7; D possibly matches TRBD1 or TRBD2 (6 bases each). Germline CDR1 is LNHDA and CDR2 is SQIVND (reference sequence). The CDR3 consists of 17 residues. Trimming pared 7 bases from V and 3 bases from J, leaving 25 bases between. As DNA, the CDR3 is TGTGCCAGTAAAAGGAGAGGGGGGAGGACAGATAACTACGAGCAGTACTTC. Translated, it gives CASKRRGGRTDNYEQYF.

The chain has TRBV19 and TRBJ2-1, with D perhaps matching TRBD2 (5 bases). Germline V CDR1 and CDR2: LNHDA, SQIVND (reference sequence). This CDR3 spans 15 amino acids. V was clipped by 1 base and J by 7 bases, with 14 bases between them. CDR3 sequence: CASSIGSHSGNEQFF. The CDR3 nucleotides are TGTGCCAGTAGTATAGGAAGCCATTCGGGGAATGAGCAGTTCTTC. Full variable domain (rest looked up from reference TRBV19 and TRBJ2-1): DGGITQSPKYLFRKEGQNVTLSCEQNLNHDAMYWYRQDPGQGLRLIYYSQIVNDFQKGDIAEGYSVSREKKESFPLTVTSAQKNPTAFYLCASSIGSHSGNEQFFGPGTRLTVL.

The chain recombines TRBV7-2 with TRBJ1-6, with D possibly being TRBD1 (5 bases). Germline V lookup: CDR1 SGHTA, CDR2 FQGNSA. The CDR3 runs 16 residues. Deletions cut 1 base from V and 6 bases from J, with 13 bases between. The CDR3 sequence is CASSLVGGDFNSPLHF. CDR3 nucleotide sequence: TGTGCCAGCAGCTTAGTCGGGGGGGACTTTAATTCACCCCTCCACTTT.

The CDR3 DNA reads TGCGCCAGCAGCTTGGACGGGACAGGTCGAAAAGATACGCAGTATTTT. Translating it yields CASSLDGTGRKDTQYF. The chain uses TRBV5-1 and TRBJ2-3; 8 bases are shared with TRBD1. The CDR3 is made up of 16 amino acids. CDR1 SGHRS and CDR2 YFSETQ come from the germline V gene. V shed 0 bases, J shed 5 bases, and the junction held 8 bases outside the gene matches. The whole variable domain, filled in from reference TRBV5-1 and TRBJ2-3, reads KAGVTQTPRYLIKTRGQQVTLSCSPISGHRSVSWYQQTPGQGLQFLFEYFSETQRNKGNFPGRFSGRQFSNSRSEMNVSTLELGDSALYLCASSLDGTGRKDTQYFGPGTRLTVL.

This chain uses TRBV28 with TRBJ2-5, with a tentative D call TRBD2 (5 bases). This CDR3 spans 15 amino acids. In germline, CDR1 is MDHEN, CDR2 SYDVKM. The germline V and J ends were trimmed by 3 bases and 3 bases, with 14 bases remaining between them. The CDR3 loop is CASSFEEETKETQYF. The CDR3 DNA reads as TGTGCCAGCAGTTTTGAGGAGGAGACCAAAGAGACCCAGTACTTC.

This clone was seen a few times. The chain links TRBV18 to TRBJ1-2; 7 nucleotides agree with TRBD1. CDR3 size: 14 residues. Germline assignment: CDR1 KGHSH and CDR2 LQKENI. J gave up 3 bases and V 6 bases, and 7 bases lay outside the gene matches. This CDR3 reads CASSLETGDYGYTF. The CDR3 bases are TGTGCCAGCTCTCTGGAAACAGGGGACTATGGCTACACCTTC.

The chain has TRBV5-5 and TRBJ2-7, with a weak D call TRBD2 (6 bases). V was cut by 4 bases and J by 3 bases, with 14 bases left in between. There are 14 residues in the CDR3. Germline V lookup: CDR1 SGHKS, CDR2 YYEKEE (reference sequence). The DNA for the CDR3 is TGTGCCAGCAGCCGCGGGGCTAAAGACTACGAGCAGTACTTC. This sequence encodes CASSRGAKDYEQYF.

The chain uses TRBV5-1 and TRBJ2-2; D uncertain. Deletions cut 0 bases from V and 4 bases from J, with 7 bases between. CDR1 is SGHRS, CDR2 YFSETQ, per germline. The CDR3 extends over 14 amino acids. The CDR3 is CASSLAGITGELFF. The CDR3 DNA follows: TGCGCCAGCAGCTTGGCCGGCATCACCGGGGAGCTGTTTTTT. Looking up the rest from reference TRBV5-1 and TRBJ2-2 gives the full variable domain: KAGVTQTPRYLIKTRGQQVTLSCSPISGHRSVSWYQQTPGQGLQFLFEYFSETQRNKGNFPGRFSGRQFSNSRSEMNVSTLELGDSALYLCASSLAGITGELFFGEGSRLTVL.

This clone is a singleton in its sample. The chain combines TRBV5-4 with TRBJ2-5, with no clear D. CDR1 and CDR2 (germline): SGHNT, YYREEE (reference sequence). Trimming took 6 bases from V and 4 from J, leaving 16 bases between them. CDR3 length: 14 residues. The CDR3 sequence is CASTSAARGETQYF. CDR3 sequence (DNA): TGTGCCAGCACCTCAGCAGCGCGAGGAGAGACCCAGTACTTC.

This clone was recorded a few times. The chain is built from TRBV2 and TRBJ1-3, with D hard to call. Trimming pared 4 bases from V and 1 base from J, leaving 2 bases between. The CDR3 is 12 residues long. Germline assignment: CDR1 SNHLY and CDR2 FYNNEI. CDR3 nucleotide sequence: TGTGCCAGCAGTGTTTCTGGAAACACCATATATTTT. Protein sequence: CASSVSGNTIYF. Full variable domain (missing parts from reference TRBV2 and TRBJ1-3): EPEVTQTPSHQVTQMGQEVILRCVPISNHLYFYWYRQILGQKVEFLVSFYNNEISEKSEIFDDQFSVERPDGSNFTLKIRSTKLEDSAMYFCASSVSGNTIYFGEGSWLTVV.

The CDR3 DNA is TGCGCCAGCAGCTTATCAGGGCCCGGGGAGCTGTTTTTT. Translation: CASSLSGPGELFF. The V and J genes are TRBV4-3 and TRBJ2-2, with D perhaps matching TRBD1 (5 bases). Trimming removed 5 bases at V and 6 bases at J, with 10 bases between. The CDR3 extends over 13 amino acids. Germline-derived CDR1 and CDR2 are LGHNA and YSLEER.

This clone was observed a single time. The chain joins TRBV5-1 to TRBJ1-6; 10 nucleotides align to TRBD1. The CDR3 runs 14 residues. With V trimmed by 5 bases and J by 8 bases, 4 bases remained unmatched. CDR1 is SGHRS and CDR2 is YFSETQ in the germline V gene. The CDR3 loop is CASREDRGDSPLHF. The DNA for the CDR3 is TGCGCCAGCAGGGAGGACAGGGGGGATTCACCCCTCCACTTT.

The V call is TRBV3-1 (or the pseudogene TRBV3-2), the J call TRBJ2-7; 7 bases line up with TRBD1. Germline values: CDR1 LGHDT, CDR2 YNNKEL (reference sequence). Trimming removed 4 bases from V and 1 base from J; junction bases left unmatched: 4. CDR3 length: 14 residues. DNA of the CDR3: TGTGCCAGCAGCCCAGACAGGGATTCCTACGAGCAGTACTTC. This translates into CASSPDRDSYEQYF.